These 11 T cell receptor beta chains originate from one sample sequenced in a study of blood T cell repertoires in COVID-19. Sequencing was performed with immunoSEQ multiplex PCR; in TCRdb, only in-frame clones are kept and a portion is missing. The table has 130,000 to 150,000 clones, approximately 89% seen once. Material for sequencing was peripheral blood. The receptors were sampled from a human donor in a cohort sampled during active COVID-19.

This chain joins TRBV7-9 and TRBJ1-6; the D gene is possibly TRBD1 (5 bases). Germline assignment: CDR1 SEHNR and CDR2 FQNEAQ (reference sequence). This CDR3 has 13 residues. V was shortened by 8 bases and J by 9 bases, with 14 bases between the two germline ends. CDR3 sequence reads: CASGRTPASPLHF. CDR3 bases: TGTGCCAGCGGTCGGACACCCGCTTCACCCCTCCACTTT.

V and J are TRBV19 and TRBJ1-1; the D is unclear. Trimming shortened V by 3 bases and J by 2 bases, and 7 bases separated the two germline ends. Germline assignment: CDR1 LNHDA and CDR2 SQIVND (reference sequence). This CDR3 region has 13 residues. The CDR3: CASSMSSNTEAFF. CDR3 nucleotides: TGTGCCAGTAGTATGTCGTCCAACACTGAAGCTTTCTTT.

The chain links TRBV4-3 to TRBJ1-1, with D unresolved. Germline V gene data show CDR1 as LGHNA and CDR2 as YSLEER. Trimming left V 0 bases short and J 1 base short, with 6 bases between. This CDR3 has 14 residues. The CDR3 here is CASSQDLANTEAFF. The CDR3 region has the DNA TGCGCCAGCAGCCAAGATTTGGCGAACACTGAAGCTTTCTTT.

The chain has TRBV20-1 and TRBJ2-1, with 8 bases lining up with TRBD2. CDR1 and CDR2 from the germline V gene are DFQATT and SNEGSKA (reference sequence). J was trimmed by 6 bases and V by 3 bases; bases with no gene match: 4. This CDR3 is 13 amino acids long. The DNA of the CDR3 is TGCAGTGCTAGTAGAGCGGGGGCCAATGAGCAGTTCTTC. It is translated as CSASRAGANEQFF.

This chain connects TRBV3-1 (or the pseudogene TRBV3-2) to TRBJ2-3; TRBD2 matches 8 bases. Unmatched junction bases numbered 6, after V lost 0 bases and J lost 1 base. Germline V gives CDR1 LGHDT, CDR2 YNNKEL (reference sequence). There are 17 residues in the CDR3. The CDR3 loop reads CASSQDPSGGGTDTQYF. The CDR3 nucleotides read TGTGCCAGCAGCCAAGATCCCAGCGGGGGTGGCACAGATACGCAGTATTTT.

The chain joins TRBV7-3 to TRBJ2-1, with 9 nucleotides matching TRBD1. The CDR3 length is 13 residues. CDR1 and CDR2 from the germline V gene are SGHTA and FQGTGA. V lost 9 bases to trimming and J lost 5 bases; unmatched junction nucleotides: 5. The CDR3: CASGTGFNNEQFF. The CDR3 DNA sequence: TGTGCCAGTGGGACAGGGTTTAACAATGAGCAGTTCTTC.

J is TRBJ2-1 and V is TRBV15, with TRBD2 identical over 13 bases. V gave up 3 bases and J gave up 5 bases; unmatched junction bases: 1. This CDR3 is 15 amino acids long. Germline lookup yields CDR1 LNHNV and CDR2 YYDKDF (reference sequence). The CDR3 protein is CATSRGLAGNNEQFF. DNA of the CDR3: TGTGCCACCAGCAGGGGACTAGCGGGAAACAATGAGCAGTTCTTC.

The rearrangement links TRBV18 to TRBJ1-6; perhaps TRBD1 as D (5 bases). Germline assignment: CDR1 KGHSH and CDR2 LQKENI. This CDR3 contains 14 residues. With 4 bases removed from V and 5 bases from J, the gap between germline ends came to 9 bases. The CDR3 DNA is TGTGCCAGCTCACTCGGGGGGAATAATTCACCCCTCCACTTT. It yields the protein CASSLGGNNSPLHF. The variable domain in full, with the rest retrieved from reference TRBV18 and TRBJ1-6, is NAGVMQNPRHLVRRRGQEARLRCSPMKGHSHVYWYRQLPEEGLKFMVYLQKENIIDESGMPKERFSAEFPKEGPSILRIQQVVRGDSAAYFCASSLGGNNSPLHFGNGTRLTVT.

This chain connects TRBV7-8 to TRBJ1-1; 8 nucleotides agree with TRBD1. Germline-derived CDR1 and CDR2 are SGHVS and FQNEAQ. Trimming removed 5 bases from V and 5 bases from J; junction bases left unmatched: 4. The CDR3 has 13 amino acids. CDR3 coding DNA: TGTGCCAGCAGCCCACAGGGGGGAACTGAAGCTTTCTTT. It codes for CASSPQGGTEAFF.

The chain is built from TRBV3-1 (or the pseudogene TRBV3-2) and TRBJ2-3; 13 nucleotides line up with TRBD2. Germline V gene lookup returns CDR1 LGHDT and CDR2 YNNKEL (reference sequence). Trimming removed 2 bases from V and 2 bases from J; junction bases left unmatched: 7. This CDR3 contains 18 residues. The CDR3 coding sequence is TGTGCCAGCAGCCAAAGGGGACTAGCGGGGACCCTCACAGATACGCAGTATTTT. It translates to CASSQRGLAGTLTDTQYF.

CDR3 sequence reads: CASSFGTTGNAFF. In nucleotides, the CDR3 is TGTGCCAGCAGCTTTGGGACAACAGGGAATGCTTTCTTT. The chain couples TRBV11-2 to TRBJ1-1; D possibly corresponds to TRBD1 (6 bases). CDR1 SGHAT and CDR2 FQNNGV come from the germline V gene. This CDR3 contains 13 residues. Trimming shortened V by 3 bases and J by 11 bases, and 16 bases separated the two germline ends.